The 21 T cell receptor beta chains reported below all come from one sample, sequenced in a study of T cells after posttransplantation cyclophosphamide. Sequenced by immunoSEQ multiplex PCR; TCRdb stores in-frame clones only, minus some. The table includes roughly 20,000 clones, roughly 98% detected once. The naive gate required viable CD3+CD4+ or CD3+CD8+ cells with CCR7+CD45RA+CD45RO-CD95-CD27+CD28+ phenotype. Source material: naive CD4+ T cells sorted from PBMCs. Receptors originate from a man aged 40-55 years in good health, CMV-negative, and a related stem cell transplant donor.

A word on this clone: Germline and junction disagree at one end, which may indicate a read error. The gene calls are TRBV6-5 and TRBJ2-7, with 9 bases matching TRBD2. Per the germline V gene, CDR1 is MNHEY and CDR2 is SVGAGI. The CDR3 covers 14 residues. The CDR3: CASSNFGLARFKVF. CDR3 DNA: TGTGCCAGCAGTAACTTCGGACTAGCGAGATTTAAAGTTTTC.

V is TRBV11-2 and J is TRBJ2-7, with 7 bases aligning to TRBD2. J was trimmed by 3 bases and V by 4 bases; bases with no gene match: 9. The CDR3 loop spans 15 amino acids. Per germline, CDR1 SGHAT and CDR2 FQNNGV. CDR3 loop: CASSSRLAKNYEQYF. The CDR3 coding sequence is TGTGCCAGCAGCTCCAGACTAGCCAAAAACTACGAGCAGTACTTC. Using reference TRBV11-2 and TRBJ2-7 for the parts outside the CDR3, the full variable domain is EAGVAQSPRYKIIEKRQSVAFWCNPISGHATLYWYQQILGQGPKLLIQFQNNGVVDDSQLPKDRFSAERLKGVDSTLKIQPAKLEDSAVYLCASSSRLAKNYEQYFGPGTRLTVT.

V is TRBV5-5 and J is TRBJ1-5; D not resolved. The length of the CDR3 is 13 residues. The V gene lost 1 base and the J gene lost 2 bases, with 4 bases spanning the gap. Germline V gene data show CDR1 as SGHKS and CDR2 as YYEKEE (reference sequence). The CDR3 nucleotides are TGTGCCAGCAGCTTGACAGGCAATCAGCCCCAGCATTTT. Translation: CASSLTGNQPQHF.

The chain joins TRBV7-2 to TRBJ2-7; D possibly corresponds to TRBD2 (5 bases). CDR1 and CDR2 from the germline V gene are SGHTA and FQGNSA. With 3 bases removed from V and 3 bases from J, the gap between germline ends came to 12 bases. This CDR3 has 14 residues. The CDR3 DNA reads TGTGCCAGCAGCTTGCACGGAGGCCGCTACGAGCAGTACTTC. Translation: CASSLHGGRYEQYF.

The V gene is TRBV5-5, the J gene TRBJ1-1, with 7 bases aligning to TRBD1. V shed 4 bases, J shed 4 bases, and the junction held 13 bases outside the gene matches. The CDR3 is 16 residues long. Germline V CDR1 and CDR2: SGHKS, YYEKEE (reference sequence). This CDR3 is CASSRSTGLPGTEAFF. The CDR3 DNA follows: TGTGCCAGCAGCCGATCGACAGGGCTCCCGGGCACTGAAGCTTTCTTT.

The genes are TRBV7-9 and TRBJ1-1, with no clear D. V gave up 5 bases and J gave up 4 bases, with 14 bases separating them. CDR3 length: 14 amino acids. Looked up from germline, CDR1 is SEHNR and CDR2 is FQNEAQ (reference sequence). CDR3 sequence (DNA): TGTGCCAGCAGCCCTCAACCAGGAGGCACTGAAGCTTTCTTT. Residues: CASSPQPGGTEAFF.

The chain joins TRBV7-2 to TRBJ2-5, with 9 nucleotides matching TRBD1. Germline CDR1 reads SGHTA; CDR2 reads FQGNSA. The V gene end was trimmed by 2 bases and the J gene end by 2 bases; junction bases not matched to a gene: 3. The CDR3 runs 15 residues. CDR3 nucleotide sequence: TGTGCCAGCAGCTTATCGGGACAGGGTCAAGAGACCCAGTACTTC. Its translation is CASSLSGQGQETQYF. Variable domain in full (rest from reference TRBV7-2 and TRBJ2-5): GAGVSQSPSNKVTEKGKDVELRCDPISGHTALYWYRQSLGQGLEFLIYFQGNSAPDKSGLPSDRFSAERTGGSVSTLTIQRTQQEDSAVYLCASSLSGQGQETQYFGPGTRLLVL.

Points on this clone: The junction departs from germline at one end; a sequencing error may be responsible. The V gene is TRBV6-1, the J gene TRBJ1-1, with D possibly matching TRBD1 (5 bases). The CDR3 consists of 12 residues. Per the germline V gene, CDR1 is MNHNS and CDR2 is SASEGT. The CDR3 is CAVRQDNTEAFF. CDR3 DNA: TGTGCCGTACGTCAGGACAACACTGAAGCCTTCTTT.

The V call is TRBV11-3, the J call TRBJ2-5, with D maybe TRBD1 (7 bases). V was trimmed by 5 bases and J by 4 bases, leaving 11 bases between them. Per the germline V gene, CDR1 is SGHNT and CDR2 is YENEEA. The CDR3 totals 13 residues. This CDR3 reads CASSGGGLETQYF. CDR3 nucleotides: TGTGCCAGCAGCGGAGGGGGCTTAGAGACCCAGTACTTC. The full variable domain, rest sourced from reference TRBV11-3 and TRBJ2-5, is EAGVVQSPRYKIIEKKQPVAFWCNPISGHNTLYWYLQNLGQGPELLIRYENEEAVDDSQLPKDRFSAERLKGVDSTLKIQPAELGDSAVYLCASSGGGLETQYFGPGTRLLVL.

This chain uses TRBV20-1 with TRBJ1-4, with D hard to call. Trimming cost V 3 bases and J 8 bases, with 7 bases left between them. Per germline, CDR1 DFQATT and CDR2 SNEGSKA (reference sequence). The CDR3 has 11 residues. The CDR3 DNA reads as TGCAGTGCTAGCTCCGTCGAAAAACTGTTTTTT. Translating gives CSASSVEKLFF.

The CDR3 loop is CATSESDTGYTNTEAFF. As DNA, the CDR3 is TGTGCCACCTCTGAGTCGGACACAGGCTACACGAACACTGAAGCTTTCTTT. This rearrangement joins TRBV11-2 to TRBJ1-1; D perhaps matches TRBD1 (5 bases). The germline V gene has CDR1 SGHAT and CDR2 FQNNGV. Trimming pared 10 bases from V and 1 base from J, leaving 25 bases between. CDR3 length equals 17 residues.

The chain uses TRBV11-3 and TRBJ2-1; 13 nucleotides match TRBD2. The CDR3 is 16 amino acids. Germline values: CDR1 SGHNT, CDR2 YENEEA. The J segment lost 10 bases and the V segment lost 5 bases, leaving 11 bases of the junction unmatched. The CDR3 coding sequence is TGTGCCAGCAGCCCGAGAGGACTAGCGGGAGCGGGAGAGCAGTTCTTC. This translates into CASSPRGLAGAGEQFF. Drawing the rest from reference TRBV11-3 and TRBJ2-1, the complete variable domain is EAGVVQSPRYKIIEKKQPVAFWCNPISGHNTLYWYLQNLGQGPELLIRYENEEAVDDSQLPKDRFSAERLKGVDSTLKIQPAELGDSAVYLCASSPRGLAGAGEQFFGPGTRLTVL.

The chain has TRBV7-9 and TRBJ2-5; tentative D call: TRBD2 (5 bases). V lost 2 bases and J 2 bases, leaving 12 bases between the germline ends. The CDR3 runs to 15 residues. Germline CDR1 and CDR2: SEHNR and FQNEAQ (reference sequence). The CDR3: CASSLLMGGQETQYF. The CDR3 bases are TGTGCCAGCAGCTTATTGATGGGCGGGCAAGAGACCCAGTACTTC.

The V call is TRBV18, the J call TRBJ1-1; D gene ambiguous. The ends were cut back, 6 bases at V and 1 base at J, with 9 bases in the middle. Looked up from germline, CDR1 is KGHSH and CDR2 is LQKENI. This CDR3 comprises 13 residues. The CDR3 DNA reads TGTGCCAGCTCCGGAACAGAGAACACTGAAGCTTTCTTT. Translated, it gives CASSGTENTEAFF.

The chain carries TRBV19 and TRBJ1-2; no clear D gene. Germline assignment: CDR1 LNHDA and CDR2 SQIVND (reference sequence). The CDR3 loop spans 11 amino acids. The germline V and J ends were trimmed by 3 bases and 8 bases, with 7 bases remaining between them. The CDR3 nucleotides read TGTGCCAGTAGTATTCGGGGAGGCTACACCTTC. The encoded protein is CASSIRGGYTF.

The chain is built from TRBV11-2 and TRBJ1-1; perhaps TRBD1 as D (5 bases). Germline values: CDR1 SGHAT, CDR2 FQNNGV. V was cut by 4 bases and J by 4 bases, with 16 bases left in between. CDR3 length: 15 residues. The CDR3 region is CASSSRGTATTEAFF. The CDR3 nucleotides read TGTGCCAGCAGCTCGAGAGGGACTGCGACCACTGAAGCTTTCTTT.

This clone was observed a single time. V usage is TRBV7-9 and J usage is TRBJ2-2; D gene uncertain. V gave up 0 bases and J gave up 8 bases, with 13 bases separating them. This CDR3 has 15 amino acids. Per germline, CDR1 SEHNR and CDR2 FQNEAQ (reference sequence). This CDR3 is CASSLALGTTGELFF. The CDR3 region has the DNA TGTGCCAGCAGCTTAGCGCTCGGAACTACGGGGGAGCTGTTTTTT.

The V call is TRBV5-4, the J call TRBJ2-3; 10 bases map to TRBD2. The CDR3 is 15 amino acids. The J segment lost 3 bases and the V segment lost 0 bases, leaving 1 base of the junction unmatched. Germline-derived CDR1 and CDR2 are SGHNT and YYREEE (reference sequence). CDR3 sequence: CASSLGSGRTDTQYF. In DNA, the CDR3 is TGTGCCAGCAGCTTGGGTAGCGGGAGGACAGATACGCAGTATTTT.

The CDR3 bases are TGCGCCAGCAGCCAAGAAGAAAACTTGGGCTACGAGCAGTACTTC. This translates into CASSQEENLGYEQYF. V gene TRBV4-3 combines with J gene TRBJ2-5; D gene ambiguous. The J call may be wrong; the DNA end is better matched by TRBJ2-7. CDR1 LGHNA and CDR2 YSLEER come from the germline V gene. This CDR3 spans 15 amino acids.

The rearrangement uses TRBV5-6 and TRBJ1-2; a possible D gene is TRBD1 (6 bases). Deletions cut 4 bases from V and 8 bases from J, with 18 bases between. The CDR3 has 14 residues. Germline values: CDR1 SGHDT, CDR2 YYEEEE. The CDR3 reads CASSIQGALRGYTF. The CDR3 region has the DNA TGTGCCAGCAGCATACAGGGAGCGTTACGCGGCTACACCTTC.

In nucleotides, the CDR3 is TGTGCCAGCAGCCAGGACAGGGGGACCGGGGAGCTGTTTTTT. Translated: CASSQDRGTGELFF. The chain recombines TRBV7-2 with TRBJ2-2; 10 bases map to TRBD1. CDR1 and CDR2 from the germline V gene are SGHTA and FQGNSA. CDR3 length equals 14 residues. Germline trimming cut 5 bases from V and 5 bases from J; bases unmatched to any gene: 2.